These T cell receptor beta chains were read from a single sample in a study of regulatory T cells in long-lasting Graves disease. MiXCR, applied by TCRdb to the multiplex PCR reads, yields one record per CDR3 protein. The sample includes about 460,000 distinct CDR3 sequences, approximately 23% of them seen just once. The specimen was peripheral blood mononuclear cells (PBMCs), collected when the disease was refractory, from a patient treated with antithyroid drugs. The source of these receptors is a female donor with Graves disease. CDR3s include the opening cysteine and the closing phenylalanine or tryptophan. D genes are given only for firm matches. Size tells how often a clone was seen (once, few, many) or the class of an expanded clone, and some rows leave it out.

CASTALAGGQYTGELFF TGTGCCAGCACCGCACTAGCGGGGGGGCAGTACACCGGGGAGCTGTTTTTT TRBV28 TRBD2 TRBJ2-2 many
CSARGSGTDTQYF TGCAGTGCCAGGGGTTCTGGCACAGATACGCAGTATTTT TRBV20-1 - TRBJ2-3 -
CSARVDRDEQYF TGCAGTGCTAGAGTGGACAGAGACGAGCAGTACTTC TRBV20-1 - TRBJ2-7 many
CASTPLSGRQGARYGYTF TGTGCCAGTACCCCATTATCCGGGAGACAGGGGGCGCGCTATGGCTACACCTTC TRBV19 TRBD1 TRBJ1-2 -
CASSRRKTSDRAYEQYF TGTGCCAGCAGCCGCCGGAAGACTAGCGATAGGGCCTACGAGCAGTACTTC TRBV7-9 TRBD2 TRBJ2-7 -
CASSPQVDTEAFF TGTGCCAGCAGCCCGCAGGTGGACACTGAAGCTTTCTTT TRBV3-1 - TRBJ1-1 many
CASSRRQGIGTQYF TGTGCCAGCAGCCGAAGACAGGGGATCGGTACGCAGTATTTT TRBV14 TRBD1 TRBJ2-3 -
CASSTGQGTYEQYF TGTGCCAGCAGCACCGGACAGGGAACCTACGAGCAGTACTTC TRBV7-2 TRBD1 TRBJ2-7 many
CASSPGGHRGMNTEAFF TGTGCCAGCAGCCCGGGAGGGCATAGGGGGATGAACACTGAAGCTTTCTTT TRBV7-9 - TRBJ1-1 once
CASTFGPRKEYQPQHF TGTGCCAGCACCTTCGGCCCGAGAAAAGAGTATCAGCCCCAGCATTTT TRBV6-1 - TRBJ1-5 many
CASSGQRKSSETQYF TGTGCCAGCAGTGGGCAGCGGAAGTCATCAGAGACCCAGTACTTC TRBV6-2/TRBV6-3 - TRBJ2-5 -
CASSALRMEAGGPTGELFF TGTGCCAGCAGCGCCCTCCGAATGGAAGCGGGAGGTCCCACCGGGGAGCTGTTTTTT TRBV11-2 TRBD2 TRBJ2-2 few
CAWGSGGQRYF TGTGCCTGGGGGTCAGGTGGACAGCGGTATTTT TRBV30 - TRBJ1-5 few
CASTEGTPNTGELFF TGTGCCAGCACCGAGGGGACACCCAACACCGGGGAGCTGTTTTTT TRBV6-1 - TRBJ2-2 many
CSALHQDNYGYTF TGCAGTGCTCTCCATCAGGATAACTATGGCTACACCTTC TRBV20-1 - TRBJ1-2 many
CASTLQGDTEAFF TGTGCCAGCACCCTACAGGGGGACACTGAAGCTTTCTTT TRBV7-9 TRBD1 TRBJ1-1 -
CASSLMGLSGNTIYF TGTGCCAGCAGCCTTATGGGGCTCTCTGGAAACACCATATATTTT TRBV7-2 - TRBJ1-3 -